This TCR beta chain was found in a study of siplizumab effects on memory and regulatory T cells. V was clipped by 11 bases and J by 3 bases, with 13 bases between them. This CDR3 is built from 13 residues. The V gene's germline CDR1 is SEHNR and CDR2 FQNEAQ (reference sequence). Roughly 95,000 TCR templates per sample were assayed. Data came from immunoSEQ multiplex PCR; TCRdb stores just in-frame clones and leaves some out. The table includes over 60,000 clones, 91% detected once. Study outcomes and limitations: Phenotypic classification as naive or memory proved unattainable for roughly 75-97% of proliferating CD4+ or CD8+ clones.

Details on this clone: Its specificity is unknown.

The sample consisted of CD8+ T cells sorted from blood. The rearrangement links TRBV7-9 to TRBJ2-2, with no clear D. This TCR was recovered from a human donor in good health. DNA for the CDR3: TGTGCCGGGGTTCGGGCCCACACCGGGGAGCTGTTTTTT. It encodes CAGVRAHTGELFF.